The 20 T cell receptor beta chains presented below share a single source sample, sequenced in a study of response to subunit inactivated influenza vaccine (dated by TCRdb to 2016 to 2018). The sample's time point label is to be understood as: 45 days after influenza vaccine administration. Library prep was done by RT-PCR. The run used an Illumina HiSeq 2500. Starting from the raw public reads, TCRdb applied fastp trimming at Q25, assembled clones with MiXCR and retained in-frame beta chains. Entries that share a CDR3 protein sequence are merged under the most common genes and DNA. The sample has hundreds of thousands of distinct CDR3 sequences on record, approximately 11% of them singletons. Together, the top ten hold 12% of the sample. The sequences come from PBMCs from blood, collected 45 days after vaccination. The origin of the receptors is a man in his forties or fifties who received an inactivated influenza vaccine. Donor details come from another sample of the same person, matched by shared clones.

This rearrangement joins TRBV7-2 to TRBJ2-4, with D perhaps matching TRBD1 (6 bases). The CDR3 has 17 residues. The V end lost 4 bases, the J end lost 1 base, and 17 bases lay between the germline ends. Per germline, CDR1 SGHTA and CDR2 FQGNSA. The CDR3 sequence is CASSWIGTPVAKNIQYF. The CDR3 nucleotides are TGTGCCAGCAGCTGGATAGGGACACCAGTGGCCAAAAACATTCAGTACTTC.

The gene calls are TRBV20-1 and TRBJ2-2, with D tentatively TRBD1 (8 bases). The CDR3 covers 14 residues. Trimming stripped 4 bases from V and 4 bases from J, with 13 bases between. Germline V gives CDR1 DFQATT, CDR2 SNEGSKA (reference sequence). DNA for the CDR3: TGCAGTGCTACAACAGGGGGGGCCACCGGGGAGCTGTTTTTT. This encodes CSATTGGATGELFF.

This clonotype was picked up many times. The chain carries TRBV12-3 or TRBV12-4 and TRBJ2-7; TRBD1 aligns across 7 bases. With V trimmed by 5 bases and J by 4 bases, 8 bases remained unmatched. This CDR3 comprises 14 residues. The chain's CDR3 is CASSQRTGPYEQYF. DNA of the CDR3: TGTGCCAGCAGTCAACGGACAGGTCCTTACGAGCAGTACTTC.

The rearrangement joins TRBV9 to TRBJ2-3; perhaps TRBD1 as D (6 bases). The CDR3 is 16 residues long. Germline-derived CDR1 and CDR2 are SGDLS and YYNGEE. V lost 2 bases to trimming and J lost 2 bases, with 15 bases between them. In nucleotides, the CDR3 is TGTGCCAGCAGCGTCGAAGCAGGGGTTACCACAGATACGCAGTATTTT. Protein sequence: CASSVEAGVTTDTQYF.

The J gene is TRBJ2-1, the V gene TRBV12-3 or TRBV12-4; weak D call: TRBD2 (6 bases). V was cut by 3 bases and J by 9 bases, with 18 bases left in between. The CDR3 consists of 15 residues. The CDR3 nucleotides are TGTGCCAGCAGTTTTAGGGGCGAGGGGAGGAGTGAGCAGTTCTTC. Encoded protein: CASSFRGEGRSEQFF.

The sample holds a few counts of this clonotype. The gene calls are TRBV28 and TRBJ2-1; perhaps TRBD1 as D (5 bases). The CDR3 runs 17 residues. Germline assignment: CDR1 MDHEN and CDR2 SYDVKM. Trimming took off 0 bases at V and 2 bases at J, with 14 bases between the two ends. CDR3 sequence: CASSLWVGRVTYNEQFF. DNA for the CDR3: TGTGCCAGCAGTTTATGGGTGGGCAGGGTGACCTACAATGAGCAGTTCTTC.

This clonotype was seen repeatedly, ten times or more. The chain couples TRBV12-3 or TRBV12-4 to TRBJ1-2; 9 bases fit TRBD1. CDR3 size: 15 residues. V lost 3 bases, J lost 8 bases, and 10 bases stayed unmatched. CDR3 sequence reads: CASSFSRDRVLGYTF. DNA for the CDR3: TGTGCCAGCAGTTTCTCACGGGACAGGGTATTGGGCTACACCTTC.

This clonotype was observed a handful of times. The chain joins TRBV6-1 to TRBJ2-1; TRBD2 matches 9 bases. This CDR3 is 16 amino acids long. Germline V CDR1 and CDR2: MNHNS, SASEGT. The trim removed 6 bases at V and 7 bases at J, leaving 13 bases unmatched. The CDR3 sequence is CASSSTPGSGSNEQFF. The CDR3 bases are TGTGCCAGCAGCTCGACCCCAGGTAGCGGGAGTAATGAGCAGTTCTTC.

This clonotype has just a few counts. The chain uses TRBV6-5 and TRBJ2-4, with a possible D match to TRBD2 (7 bases). The CDR3 extends over 15 amino acids. Per germline, CDR1 MNHEY and CDR2 SVGAGI. Trimming stripped 0 bases from V and 6 bases from J, with 12 bases between. The CDR3 nucleotides read TGTGCCAGCAGTTACTCCCCCCGGGGGGCAAACATTCAGTACTTC. Translation: CASSYSPRGANIQYF.

This clonotype was detected many times. V usage is TRBV20-1 and J usage is TRBJ2-7; D might be TRBD1 (6 bases). This CDR3 contains 12 residues. V gave up 7 bases and J gave up 2 bases, with 12 bases separating them. Germline CDR1 is DFQATT and CDR2 is SNEGSKA (reference sequence). The CDR3 region is CSVKGTPYEQYF. In DNA form, the CDR3 reads TGCAGTGTCAAGGGGACACCCTACGAGCAGTACTTC.

At least ten counts were recorded for this clonotype. The gene calls are TRBV11-2 and TRBJ2-3, with 15 positions matching TRBD2. CDR1 is SGHAT, CDR2 FQNNGV, per germline. The trim removed 5 bases at V and 6 bases at J, leaving 12 bases unmatched. The CDR3 length is 18 residues. CDR3 sequence (DNA): TGTGCCAGCAGCCCCCGGACTAGCGGGAGGGCGGGGTCCGATACGCAGTATTTT. This sequence encodes CASSPRTSGRAGSDTQYF.

There are a few counts of this clonotype. The V gene is TRBV7-2, the J gene TRBJ2-5, with TRBD2 matching over 7 bases. V lost 2 bases and J lost 5; bases outside the gene matches: 8. The CDR3 extends over 15 amino acids. Germline loops: CDR1 SGHTA, CDR2 FQGNSA. The CDR3 nucleotides read TGTGCCAGCAGCTTAATAACTAGCGTTGGGGAGACCCAGTACTTC. Translation gives CASSLITSVGETQYF.

This clonotype has at least ten counts. The V call is TRBV20-1, the J call TRBJ2-3, with 7 bases that match TRBD2. The CDR3 runs to 13 residues. Trimming cost V 6 bases and J 1 base; bases outside gene matches: 4. Germline CDR1 reads DFQATT; CDR2 reads SNEGSKA (reference sequence). CDR3 region: CSATSGGTDTQYF. In DNA, the CDR3 is TGCAGTGCCACGAGCGGGGGCACAGATACGCAGTATTTT.

This clonotype was seen more than once but under ten times. The rearrangement uses TRBV24-1 and TRBJ2-5, with D perhaps TRBD1 (5 bases). Germline CDR1 KGHDR, CDR2 SFDVKD. This CDR3 comprises 14 residues. V lost 7 bases to trimming and J lost 0 bases, with 11 bases between them. The CDR3 nucleotides read TGTGCCACCAGCGACGACAGCTACCAAGAGACCCAGTACTTC. Translating it yields CATSDDSYQETQYF.

The chain links TRBV27 to TRBJ1-3, with D hard to call. This CDR3 contains 14 residues. Germline V gene sequence: CDR1 MNHEY, CDR2 SMNVEV (reference sequence). The V and J ends lost 5 bases and 3 bases respectively, with 11 bases between them. The CDR3 sequence is CASSTGVVGNTIYF. The CDR3 nucleotides read TGTGCCAGCAGTACCGGGGTAGTTGGAAACACCATATATTTT.

This clonotype turned up a few times. V gene TRBV5-6 combines with J gene TRBJ2-1, with D possibly matching TRBD2 (5 bases). The CDR3 has 15 residues. V was shortened by 10 bases and J by 2 bases, with 19 bases between the two germline ends. The germline V gene has CDR1 SGHDT and CDR2 YYEEEE. The CDR3 is CAPNPGYRTYNEQFF. CDR3 bases: TGTGCCCCGAATCCGGGGTACAGAACCTACAATGAGCAGTTCTTC.

This chain joins TRBV29-1 and TRBJ2-7; no definite D call. V was trimmed by 6 bases and J by 2 bases, leaving 26 bases between them. This CDR3 comprises 17 residues. CDR1 is SQVTM and CDR2 is ANQGSEA in the germline V gene. The CDR3, as DNA: TGCAGCGTCAACCTTCCTGTGACCGACTCGGTTACCTACGAGCAGTACTTC. It is translated as CSVNLPVTDSVTYEQYF.

This clonotype was observed at least ten times. V and J are TRBV21-1 and TRBJ2-3; the listed D gene, TRBD1, was not tested against the DNA. TRBV21-1 is given as a pseudogene. The CDR3 is 15 residues long. The CDR3 protein is CASSKVLTGTDTQYF. The CDR3 DNA is TGTGCCAGCAGCAAAGTTTTGACAGGCACAGATACGCAGTATTTT.

This clonotype was detected many times. This rearrangement joins TRBV4-3 to TRBJ2-7; D is perhaps TRBD2 (6 bases). The CDR3 loop spans 16 amino acids. The V and J ends lost 0 bases and 3 bases respectively, with 15 bases between them. Germline V gene data show CDR1 as LGHNA and CDR2 as YSLEER. The CDR3 bases are TGCGCCAGCAGCCAAGATATTAGTGGGGGACTCTACGAGCAGTACTTC. Translation: CASSQDISGGLYEQYF.

The chain uses TRBV7-2 and TRBJ2-5; a possible D gene is TRBD2 (6 bases). V shed 5 bases and J shed 2 bases, with 15 bases lying between them. This CDR3 has 15 amino acids. From germline, CDR1 is SGHTA and CDR2 FQGNSA. CDR3 protein: CASSPRLASQETQYF. The CDR3 DNA follows: TGTGCCAGCAGCCCAAGGCTAGCGAGTCAAGAGACCCAGTACTTC. The complete variable domain, with remaining parts taken from reference TRBV7-2 and TRBJ2-5, reads GAGVSQSPSNKVTEKGKDVELRCDPISGHTALYWYRQSLGQGLEFLIYFQGNSAPDKSGLPSDRFSAERTGGSVSTLTIQRTQQEDSAVYLCASSPRLASQETQYFGPGTRLLVL.